A selection of T cell receptor beta chains follows, all from one sample in a study of shared T cell receptors in the human thymus. The method was immunoSEQ multiplex PCR; TCRdb's version includes in-frame clones alone and lacks a portion of them. The table includes 650,000 to 950,000 clones, approximately 85% detected once. The same sample was also used in a study of human thymus T cells.

The sequenced sample consisted of thymocytes. These receptors were collected from a girl under three years old with a congenital heart defect. The CDR3 runs from the conserved cysteine through the conserved F or W. Fields, in order: J gene, clone size, V gene, D gene, CDR3 protein, CDR3 DNA. D genes are given only for firm matches. Where a row states a size, it is once, few, many or the class of an expanded clone; other rows omit it.

>TRBJ2-5|.|TRBV9|TRBD2
CASSEGRVRGLAGGLETQYF
TGTGCCAGCAGCGAGGGGAGGGTTCGGGGACTAGCGGGGGGGTTGGAGACCCAGTACTTC
>TRBJ1-2|few|TRBV2|.
CASSVEDPSNYGYTF
TGTGCCAGCAGTGTCGAGGATCCGTCTAACTATGGCTACACCTTC
>TRBJ1-6|.|TRBV9|TRBD1
CASTSGQGVNSPLHF
TGTGCCAGCACCTCTGGACAGGGGGTTAATTCACCCCTCCACTTT
>TRBJ1-3|few|TRBV5-5|.
CASSSPIGEGQHSGNTIYF
TGTGCCAGCAGCTCACCAATCGGAGAAGGACAGCACTCTGGAAACACCATATATTTT
>TRBJ2-7|.|TRBV27|TRBD1
CASSSGTGGYEQYF
TGTGCCAGCAGTTCCGGGACAGGGGGTTACGAGCAGTACTTC
>TRBJ2-3|.|TRBV5-1|.
CASSLRTDTQYF
TGCGCCAGCAGCTTGCGGACAGATACGCAGTATTTT
>TRBJ2-1|few|TRBV10-3|.
CAIRRASLYNEQFF
TGTGCCATCAGGCGGGCTAGCTTGTACAATGAGCAGTTCTTC
>TRBJ1-2|.|TRBV7-9|.
CASSPPRDFDYGYTF
TGTGCCAGCAGCCCTCCACGGGATTTTGACTATGGCTACACCTTC
>TRBJ1-1|few|TRBV9|TRBD1
CASSVGRQGGTNTEAFF
TGTGCCAGCAGCGTAGGTCGGCAGGGGGGTACGAACACTGAAGCTTTCTTT
>TRBJ2-6|.|TRBV28|.
CASSQAPSGANVLTF
TGTGCCAGCAGTCAGGCCCCATCTGGGGCCAACGTCCTGACTTTC
>TRBJ2-1|.|TRBV7-9|.
CASSLGLNGRQFF
TGTGCCAGCAGCTTAGGACTAAATGGGAGGCAGTTCTTC
>TRBJ1-1|.|TRBV6-5|TRBD1
CASSVQGADTEAFF
TGTGCCAGCAGTGTACAGGGGGCGGACACTGAAGCTTTCTTT
>TRBJ1-6|.|TRBV4-2|.
CASSQDGAAGSYNSPLHF
TGTGCCAGCAGCCAAGATGGGGCGGCAGGGTCATATAATTCACCCCTCCACTTT
>TRBJ1-1|.|TRBV10-2|TRBD1
CARARTGEAGYAEAFF
TGCGCCAGAGCCCGGACAGGGGAGGCGGGGTACGCTGAAGCTTTCTTT
>TRBJ1-4|.|TRBV4-1|TRBD1
CASSPRQGLGEKLFF
TGCGCCAGCAGCCCACGACAGGGGTTGGGTGAAAAACTGTTTTTT
>TRBJ1-1|.|TRBV4-1|TRBD1
CASSHPTGDYLEAFF
TGCGCCAGCAGCCATCCGACAGGGGACTACCTTGAAGCTTTCTTT
>TRBJ1-2|.|TRBV9|TRBD1
CASSVGTGGMYGYTF
TGTGCCAGCAGCGTAGGGACAGGGGGCATGTATGGCTACACCTTC
>TRBJ1-2|.|TRBV11-2|.
CASSPDDSNYGYTF
TGTGCCAGCAGCCCCGACGACAGTAACTATGGCTACACCTTC
>TRBJ1-2|.|TRBV7-9|.
CASSLGPKYGYTF
TGTGCCAGCAGCTTAGGGCCAAAATATGGCTACACCTTC
>TRBJ2-5|.|TRBV4-1|.
CASSQNRDWTQYF
TGCGCCAGCAGCCAAAACAGGGATTGGACCCAGTACTTC
>TRBJ1-3|.|TRBV10-3|TRBD1
CASEGQKSGNTIYF
TGTGCCTCAGAGGGACAGAAGTCTGGAAACACCATATATTTT
>TRBJ1-2|once|TRBV5-1|.
CASSHQGYGYTF
TGCGCCAGCAGCCATCAGGGGTACGGCTACACCTTC
>TRBJ2-5|.|TRBV4-1|TRBD2
CASSQKTSGATVAQYF
TGCGCCAGCAGCCAAAAAACTAGCGGGGCTACAGTGGCGCAGTACTTC
>TRBJ1-2|.|TRBV6-6|.
CASSIPPDSTHGYTF
TGTGCCAGCAGCATCCCACCGGACAGTACCCATGGCTACACCTTC
>TRBJ1-2|.|TRBV4-1|.
CASSQGFFANYGYTF
TGCGCCAGCAGCCAAGGTTTTTTCGCTAACTATGGCTACACCTTC
>TRBJ2-5|.|TRBV7-7|TRBD1
CASTEGRATGEGEETQYF
TGTGCTAGCACCGAAGGTCGGGCGACAGGGGAAGGAGAAGAGACCCAGTACTTC
>TRBJ1-1|few|TRBV4-1|.
CASTRAYRALTHPFSEAFF
TGCGCCAGCACCCGGGCTTACAGGGCCCTAACCCATCCGTTCTCCGAAGCTTTCTTT
>TRBJ1-1|once|TRBV9|TRBD1
CASSVTPDRVVSNRTEAFF
TGTGCCAGCAGCGTAACCCCCGACAGGGTGGTTTCGAATAGGACTGAAGCTTTCTTT
>TRBJ1-2|.|TRBV5-4|.
CASYADGYTF
TGTGCCAGTTATGCGGATGGCTACACCTTC
>TRBJ1-5|once|TRBV7-7|TRBD1
CASSPGTGGFHSNQPQHF
TGTGCTAGCAGCCCCGGGACAGGGGGCTTCCATAGCAATCAGCCCCAGCATTTT
>TRBJ1-5|.|TRBV7-8|.
CASSTRRVFGGNQPQHF
TGTGCCAGCAGCACACGCAGGGTATTCGGGGGAAATCAGCCCCAGCATTTT
>TRBJ2-5|.|TRBV6-6|.
CASSSEETQYF
TGTGCCAGCAGTTCCGAAGAGACCCAGTACTTC
>TRBJ1-6|.|TRBV4-1|TRBD1
CASSPHRAGGNSPLHF
TGCGCCAGCAGCCCCCATAGAGCAGGGGGAAATTCACCCCTCCACTTT
>TRBJ2-2|few|TRBV9|.
CASGRGTNTGELFF
TGTGCCTCCGGCCGCGGAACGAACACCGGGGAGCTGTTTTTT
>TRBJ2-3|few|TRBV9|.
CASSGRVGGPGTDTQYF
TGTGCCAGCAGCGGGAGGGTCGGGGGGCCGGGGACAGATACGCAGTATTTT
>TRBJ2-1|.|TRBV4-2|TRBD2
CASSQDINFVTSPDNEQFF
TGTGCCAGCAGCCAAGATATAAATTTTGTGACTAGCCCCGACAATGAGCAGTTCTTC
>TRBJ2-7|.|TRBV5-1|TRBD1
CASSYGQGALNEQYF
TGCGCCAGCAGCTACGGACAGGGGGCGTTGAACGAGCAGTACTTC
>TRBJ1-1|.|TRBV18|.
CASSPIQGVDTEAFF
TGTGCCAGCTCACCGATACAGGGAGTGGACACTGAAGCTTTCTTT
>TRBJ2-5|.|TRBV4-3|TRBD1
CASSQGAWGDRAKETQYF
TGCGCCAGCAGCCAAGGGGCTTGGGGAGACAGGGCTAAAGAGACCCAGTACTTC
>TRBJ2-2|.|TRBV7-2|TRBD2
CASSFLTSGGLTNTGELFF
TGTGCCAGCAGCTTCTTGACTAGCGGGGGGCTTACGAACACCGGGGAGCTGTTTTTT
>TRBJ1-2|once|TRBV28|TRBD1
CASRSDRGRYYGYTF
TGTGCCAGCAGGTCCGACAGGGGAAGGTACTATGGCTACACCTTC
>TRBJ1-6|few|TRBV27|.
CASSRITEGVVGSPLHF
TGTGCCAGCAGTCGGATAACAGAAGGGGTAGTGGGTTCACCCCTCCACTTT
>TRBJ2-3|.|TRBV9|.
CASSAAGLTIDTQYF
TGTGCCAGCAGCGCCGCCGGCTTAACTATAGATACGCAGTATTTT
>TRBJ1-2|.|TRBV14|TRBD1
CASSQGQGVYGYTF
TGTGCCAGCAGCCAAGGACAGGGGGTCTATGGCTACACCTTC
>TRBJ1-1|once|TRBV9|.
CASSAKEAVNTEAFF
TGTGCCAGCAGTGCAAAGGAGGCGGTGAACACTGAAGCTTTCTTT
>TRBJ2-7|.|TRBV4-3|TRBD2
CASSQDGGLAAPYEQYF
TGCGCCAGCAGCCAAGATGGCGGACTAGCGGCCCCCTACGAGCAGTACTTC
>TRBJ2-7|.|TRBV18|.
CASSIKLDELAYEQYF
TGTGCCAGCTCTATTAAACTAGACGAATTGGCCTACGAGCAGTACTTC
>TRBJ2-1|few|TRBV4-3|TRBD2
CASSQEERGGVNEQFF
TGCGCCAGCAGCCAAGAGGAGCGGGGGGGCGTGAATGAGCAGTTCTTC
>TRBJ2-4|.|TRBV5-1|TRBD1
CASSWGTGALNIQYF
TGCGCCAGCAGCTGGGGGACAGGGGCCTTAAACATTCAGTACTTC
>TRBJ1-6|.|TRBV5-1|.
CASSLAPGNNSPLHF
TGCGCCAGCAGCTTGGCCCCAGGGAATAATTCACCCCTCCACTTT
>TRBJ1-1|.|TRBV29-1|TRBD1
CSVGQARVEAFF
TGCAGCGTGGGACAGGCGAGGGTTGAAGCTTTCTTT
>TRBJ1-6|.|TRBV9|.
CASSVASGVGSSPLHF
TGTGCCAGCAGCGTAGCGTCAGGGGTCGGTAGTTCACCCCTCCACTTT
>TRBJ2-1|.|TRBV5-4|.
CASSPLRGSYNEQFF
TGTGCCAGCAGCCCCCTCCGGGGCTCCTACAATGAGCAGTTCTTC
>TRBJ1-6|.|TRBV19|.
CASSMRAWQVSYNSPLHF
TGTGCCAGTAGTATGAGGGCCTGGCAGGTCTCCTATAATTCACCCCTCCACTTT
>TRBJ2-3|.|TRBV10-1|TRBD2
CASSGLAGSTDTQYF
TGCGCCAGCAGTGGACTAGCGGGGAGCACAGATACGCAGTATTTT
>TRBJ1-6|.|TRBV15|.
CATSRGRTVQSSYNSPLHF
TGTGCCACCAGCAGAGGGCGGACAGTTCAGAGCTCCTATAATTCACCCCTCCACTTT
>TRBJ1-5|.|TRBV12-2|.
CASRLGRSSGCDNQPQHF
TGTGCAAGTCGCTTAGGACGTAGTTCCGGGTGCGACAATCAGCCCCAGCATTTT
>TRBJ2-2|once|TRBV5-3|.
CARTTDRRSGELFF
TGTGCCAGAACAACTGACAGGAGGAGCGGGGAGCTGTTTTTT
>TRBJ2-1|.|TRBV29-1|TRBD2
CSVELAGGPYNEQFF
TGCAGCGTTGAGCTAGCGGGGGGCCCATACAATGAGCAGTTCTTC